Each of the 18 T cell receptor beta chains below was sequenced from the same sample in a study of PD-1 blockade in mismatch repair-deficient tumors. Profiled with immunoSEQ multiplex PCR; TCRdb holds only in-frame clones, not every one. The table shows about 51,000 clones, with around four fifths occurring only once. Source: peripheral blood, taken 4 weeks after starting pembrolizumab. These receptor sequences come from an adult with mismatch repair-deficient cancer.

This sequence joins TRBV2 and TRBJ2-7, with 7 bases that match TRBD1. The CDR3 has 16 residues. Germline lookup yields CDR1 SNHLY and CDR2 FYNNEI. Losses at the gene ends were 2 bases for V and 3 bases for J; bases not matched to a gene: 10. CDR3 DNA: TGTGCCAGCAGTGAATACGGGGCAGGGGGTTTCTACGAGCAGTACTTC. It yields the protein CASSEYGAGGFYEQYF. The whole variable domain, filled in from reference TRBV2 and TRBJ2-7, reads EPEVTQTPSHQVTQMGQEVILRCVPISNHLYFYWYRQILGQKVEFLVSFYNNEISEKSEIFDDQFSVERPDGSNFTLKIRSTKLEDSAMYFCASSEYGAGGFYEQYFGPGTRLTVT.

The CDR3 loop reads CASSQDLDGGPYNEQFF. The CDR3 DNA is TGCGCCAGCAGCCAAGACCTCGACGGAGGACCCTACAATGAGCAGTTCTTC. The chain combines TRBV4-1 with TRBJ2-1, with D perhaps TRBD2 (5 bases). This CDR3 is built from 17 residues. With 0 bases removed from V and 2 bases from J, the gap between germline ends came to 14 bases. CDR1 and CDR2 (germline): MGHRA, YSYEKL.

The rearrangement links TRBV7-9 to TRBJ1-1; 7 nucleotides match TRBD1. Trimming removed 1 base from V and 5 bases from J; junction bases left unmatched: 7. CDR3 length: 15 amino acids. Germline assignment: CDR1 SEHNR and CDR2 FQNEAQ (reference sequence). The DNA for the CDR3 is TGTGCCAGCAGCTTAGGAACAGGGGCGGGTACTGAAGCTTTCTTT. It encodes CASSLGTGAGTEAFF.

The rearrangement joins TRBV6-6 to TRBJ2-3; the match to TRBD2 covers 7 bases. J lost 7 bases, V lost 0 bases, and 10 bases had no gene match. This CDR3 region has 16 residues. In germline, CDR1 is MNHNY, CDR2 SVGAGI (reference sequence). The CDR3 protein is CASSYSTAGASYTQYF. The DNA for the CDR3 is TGTGCCAGCAGTTACTCGACCGCGGGAGCAAGTTATACGCAGTATTTT.

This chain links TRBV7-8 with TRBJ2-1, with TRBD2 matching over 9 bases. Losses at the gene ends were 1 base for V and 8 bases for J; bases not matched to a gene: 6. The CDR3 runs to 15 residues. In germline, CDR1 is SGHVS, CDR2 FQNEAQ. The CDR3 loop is CASSLGAGGTHEQFF. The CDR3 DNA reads TGTGCCAGCAGCTTAGGGGCGGGAGGGACTCATGAGCAGTTCTTC.

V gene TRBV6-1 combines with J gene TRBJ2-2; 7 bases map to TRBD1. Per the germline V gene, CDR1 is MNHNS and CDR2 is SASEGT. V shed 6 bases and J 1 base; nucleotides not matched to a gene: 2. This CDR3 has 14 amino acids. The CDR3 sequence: CASSDRVNTGELFF. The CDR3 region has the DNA TGTGCCAGCAGCGACAGGGTGAACACCGGGGAGCTGTTTTTT.

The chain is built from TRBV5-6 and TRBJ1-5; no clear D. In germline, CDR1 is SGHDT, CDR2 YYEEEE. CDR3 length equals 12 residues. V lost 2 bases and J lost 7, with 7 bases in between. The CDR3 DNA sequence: TGTGCCAGCAGCTTTAGTGGACAGCCCCAGCATTTT. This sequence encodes CASSFSGQPQHF.

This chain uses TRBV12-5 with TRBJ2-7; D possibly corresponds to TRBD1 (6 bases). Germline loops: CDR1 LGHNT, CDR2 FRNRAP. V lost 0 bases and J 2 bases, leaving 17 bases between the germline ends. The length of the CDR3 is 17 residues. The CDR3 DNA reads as TGTGCTAGTGGTTTGGTCTTCGTGGCAGGGGATCCCTACGAGCAGTACTTC. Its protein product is CASGLVFVAGDPYEQYF.

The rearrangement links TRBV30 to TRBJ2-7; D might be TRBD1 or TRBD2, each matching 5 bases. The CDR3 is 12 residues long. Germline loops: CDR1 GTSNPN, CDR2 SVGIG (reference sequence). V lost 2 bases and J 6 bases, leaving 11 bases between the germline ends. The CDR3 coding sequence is TGTGCCTGGAGTCCCTCAGGGAGCGAGCAGTACTTC. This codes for CAWSPSGSEQYF.

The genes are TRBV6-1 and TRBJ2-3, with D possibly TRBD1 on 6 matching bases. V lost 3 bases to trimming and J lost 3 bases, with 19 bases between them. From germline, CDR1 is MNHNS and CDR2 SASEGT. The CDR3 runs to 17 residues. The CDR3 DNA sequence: TGTGCCAGCAGTGATCCCATATGGCAGGGGCCGACAGATACGCAGTATTTT. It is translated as CASSDPIWQGPTDTQYF.

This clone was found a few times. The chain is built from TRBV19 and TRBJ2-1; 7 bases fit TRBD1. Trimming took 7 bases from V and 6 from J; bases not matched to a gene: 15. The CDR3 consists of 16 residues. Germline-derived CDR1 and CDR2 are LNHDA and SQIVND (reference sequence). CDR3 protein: CASKRSGGLHRNEQFF. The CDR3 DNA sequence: TGTGCCAGTAAAAGGTCAGGGGGATTACATCGCAATGAGCAGTTCTTC. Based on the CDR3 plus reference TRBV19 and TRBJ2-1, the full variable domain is DGGITQSPKYLFRKEGQNVTLSCEQNLNHDAMYWYRQDPGQGLRLIYYSQIVNDFQKGDIAEGYSVSREKKESFPLTVTSAQKNPTAFYLCASKRSGGLHRNEQFFGPGTRLTVL.

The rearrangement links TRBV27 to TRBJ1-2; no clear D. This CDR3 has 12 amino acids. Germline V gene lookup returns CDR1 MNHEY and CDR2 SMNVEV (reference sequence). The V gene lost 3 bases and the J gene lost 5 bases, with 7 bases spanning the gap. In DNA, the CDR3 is TGTGCCAGCAGTTTGTCCGGGTATGGCTACACCTTC. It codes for CASSLSGYGYTF.

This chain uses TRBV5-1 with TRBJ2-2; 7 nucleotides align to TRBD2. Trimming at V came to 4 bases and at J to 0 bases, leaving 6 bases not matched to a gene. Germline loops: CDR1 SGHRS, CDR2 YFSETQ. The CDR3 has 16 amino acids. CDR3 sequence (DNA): TGCGCCAGCAGCATTCTAGCGGACACGAACACCGGGGAGCTGTTTTTT. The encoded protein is CASSILADTNTGELFF.

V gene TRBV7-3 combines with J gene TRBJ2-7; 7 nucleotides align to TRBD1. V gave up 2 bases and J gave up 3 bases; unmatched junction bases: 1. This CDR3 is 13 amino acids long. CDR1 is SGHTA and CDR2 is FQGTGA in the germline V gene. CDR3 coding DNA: TGTGCCAGCAGCTTAGCAGGGGGCTACGAGCAGTACTTC. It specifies CASSLAGGYEQYF. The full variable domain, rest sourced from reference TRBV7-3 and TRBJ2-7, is GAGVSQTPSNKVTEKGKYVELRCDPISGHTALYWYRQSLGQGPEFLIYFQGTGAADDSGLPNDRFFAVRPEGSVSTLKIQRTERGDSAVYLCASSLAGGYEQYFGPGTRLTVT.

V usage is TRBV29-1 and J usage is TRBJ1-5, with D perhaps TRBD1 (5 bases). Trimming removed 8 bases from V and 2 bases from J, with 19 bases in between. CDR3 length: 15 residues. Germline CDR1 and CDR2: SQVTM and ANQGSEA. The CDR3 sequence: CSTNELTEGNQPQHF. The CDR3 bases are TGCAGCACCAACGAGTTGACAGAAGGCAATCAGCCCCAGCATTTT.

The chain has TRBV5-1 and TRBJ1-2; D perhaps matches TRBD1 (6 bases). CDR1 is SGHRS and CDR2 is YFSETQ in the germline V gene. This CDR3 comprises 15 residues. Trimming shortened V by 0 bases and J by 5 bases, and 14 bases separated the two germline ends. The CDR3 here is CASSLAMAGEYGYTF. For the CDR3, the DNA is TGCGCCAGCAGCTTGGCCATGGCAGGGGAATATGGCTACACCTTC.

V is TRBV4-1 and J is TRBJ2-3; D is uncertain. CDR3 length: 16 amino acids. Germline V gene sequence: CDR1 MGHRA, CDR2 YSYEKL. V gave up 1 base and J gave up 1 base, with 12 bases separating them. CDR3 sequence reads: CASSQGTVPRTDTQYF. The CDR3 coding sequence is TGCGCCAGCAGCCAAGGTACCGTCCCTCGCACAGATACGCAGTATTTT.

The CDR3 nucleotides are TGTGCCTGGAGTGTACGGCGGGCAGGGGAATATGGCTACACCTTC. Translating gives CAWSVRRAGEYGYTF. The V gene is TRBV30, the J gene TRBJ1-2; D is possibly TRBD1 (6 bases). This CDR3 is built from 15 residues. Between the trimmed V and J ends, which lost 0 bases and 5 bases, there was a span of 16 bases. The germline V gene encodes CDR1 GTSNPN and CDR2 SVGIG (reference sequence).